Reported below is one TCR beta chain. Antigen specificity is unknown. The PCR made use of 60 Vbeta and 13 Jbeta primers. TCRdb keeps only in-frame clones here, not all; method: immunoSEQ multiplex PCR. The sample lists some 140,000 clones, roughly 70% seen once, with 3.1% in the top ten. This entry is derived from a study of cytomegalovirus exposure and HLA in healthy donors. The CDR3 consists of 16 residues. Per the germline V gene, CDR1 is SGDLS and CDR2 is YYNGEE. J gave up 6 bases and V 5 bases, and 17 bases lay outside the gene matches. Study observations and caveats: Across HLA loci, a later analysis found differing TCR association rates, with DRB1 most and HLA-C fewest. An analysis was carried out later, and it reportedly showed fewer N-insertions in an Asian-associated ancestry cluster than the approximately 610-donor mean. Earlier findings revealed that most TCR beta V segments proved productive either about 90% or about 30% of the time.

The sample was PBMCs. The sequence was obtained from a man in his forties in good health and CMV-seronegative. The rearrangement links TRBV9 to TRBJ2-7, with 7 bases fitting TRBD1. The CDR3 reads CASRGPQGHPTPEQYF. CDR3 nucleotides: TGTGCCAGCAGGGGGCCACAGGGGCACCCTACTCCCGAGCAGTACTTC.